The clone carrying this T cell receptor (beta chain) was picked up a small number of times. Its antigen is still unknown. An equimolar mix of two oligonucleotides served as the beta constant-region primer for TRBC1 and TRBC2. The ligated cDNA underwent four PCR rounds using SP2 and nested alpha and beta constant-region primers. TCRdb re-derived calls from the UMI-ligation and nested PCR reads in MiXCR, one entry per CDR3 protein. The profile shows about 120,000 distinct CDR3 sequences, about 36% of them singletons. Cells stained for CD3, CD4, CD8, CD45RA, CD27 and viability were sorted into four CD45RA/CD27 subsets. The data derive from a study of naive and memory T cell subsets. Study-wide results and caveats: Over 85% of naive TCR sequences appeared only once, unlike memory subsets.

Germline CDR1 and CDR2: SGHDN and FVKESK. This CDR3 is 16 amino acids long. V lost 4 bases to trimming and J lost 0 bases; unmatched junction nucleotides: 6. The clonotype originates from a human donor in good health. The chain recombines TRBV14 with TRBJ2-4, with TRBD2 identical over 7 bases. The material sequenced was central memory CD4+ T cells from blood. CDR3 sequence (DNA): TGTGCCAGCAGCCCTGGGACTATCCTAGCCAAAAACATTCAGTACTTC. As protein: CASSPGTILAKNIQYF.